Listed here are 21 T cell receptor beta chains from one sample, sequenced in a study of shared clonotypes between healthy human individuals. Clones were read by immunoSEQ multiplex PCR, and TCRdb kept only the in-frame ones, dropping some. This sample has over a million clones, with about 84% found just once. The sequenced sample was memory CD4+ T cells from PBMCs. Sample subset: CD45RA-negative fraction. These TCRs come from a man aged 18 to 29 in good health. Some clones in this sample may be carry-over from other donors' samples.

The V gene is TRBV7-2, the J gene TRBJ1-6, with D maybe TRBD1 (5 bases). The germline V gene has CDR1 SGHTA and CDR2 FQGNSA. The CDR3 is 16 amino acids. V lost 1 base and J 10 bases, leaving 17 bases between the germline ends. The CDR3 nucleotides read TGTGCCAGCAGCTTAGAGGGGCCCCTAACGGCCTCACCCCTCCACTTT. Its translation is CASSLEGPLTASPLHF.

This clone has a handful of counts. The chain uses TRBV19 and TRBJ1-1; 9 bases are shared with TRBD1. The germline gives CDR1 LNHDA, CDR2 SQIVND (reference sequence). V was clipped by 5 bases and J by 0 bases; unmatched bases: 7. CDR3 length equals 16 residues. The CDR3 DNA follows: TGTGCCAGTAGTGCCTACAGGGGGCCGATGAACACTGAAGCTTTCTTT. Its translation: CASSAYRGPMNTEAFF. Using reference TRBV19 and TRBJ1-1 for the parts outside the CDR3, the full variable domain is DGGITQSPKYLFRKEGQNVTLSCEQNLNHDAMYWYRQDPGQGLRLIYYSQIVNDFQKGDIAEGYSVSREKKESFPLTVTSAQKNPTAFYLCASSAYRGPMNTEAFFGQGTRLTVV.

In its sample, this clone was seen many times. The rearrangement links TRBV6-5 to TRBJ2-1, with TRBD2 matching 8 bases. This CDR3 comprises 15 residues. Germline CDR1 is MNHEY and CDR2 is SVGAGI. V lost 6 bases and J lost 9; bases outside the gene matches: 13. CDR3 DNA: TGTGCCAGCAGGTACAGCGGGAGTTCGGAGAGTGAGCAGTTCTTC. Translated, it gives CASRYSGSSESEQFF.

Regarding this clone: At the DNA level, this CDR3 is encoded by other sequences in the same sample as well. The chain uses TRBV5-1 and TRBJ2-3; D unclear. V was pared by 0 bases and J by 0 bases, with 5 bases between. This CDR3 contains 14 residues. Germline V gene data show CDR1 as SGHRS and CDR2 as YFSETQ. The CDR3 is CASSLVVSTDTQYF. The CDR3 region has the DNA TGCGCCAGCAGCTTGGTAGTGAGCACAGATACGCAGTATTTT.

This chain uses TRBV15 with TRBJ2-1; TRBD2 matches at 7 bases. CDR3 length: 14 residues. Germline values: CDR1 LNHNV, CDR2 YYDKDF (reference sequence). Trimming removed 3 bases from V and 3 bases from J; junction bases left unmatched: 2. The CDR3 spells CATSRGGIYNEQFF. CDR3 sequence (DNA): TGTGCCACCAGCAGGGGGGGGATCTACAATGAGCAGTTCTTC.

This chain joins TRBV7-7 and TRBJ2-3; D possibly matches TRBD1 or TRBD2 (6 bases each). CDR1 and CDR2 from the germline V gene are SSHAT and FNYEAQ (reference sequence). V was clipped by 5 bases and J by 6 bases, with 12 bases between them. The CDR3 totals 13 residues. This CDR3 reads CASSPWGADTQYF. The DNA for the CDR3 is TGTGCCAGCAGCCCCTGGGGGGCGGATACGCAGTATTTT. The variable domain in full, completed from reference TRBV7-7 and TRBJ2-3, reads GAGVSQSPRYKVTKRGQDVTLRCDPISSHATLYWYQQALGQGPEFLTYFNYEAQPDKSGLPSDRFSAERPEGSISTLTIQRTEQRDSAMYRCASSPWGADTQYFGPGTRLTVL.

This chain's CDR3 is CASSLAGASSGELFF. The CDR3 DNA sequence: TGCGCCAGCAGCTTGGCAGGGGCCTCGAGCGGGGAGCTGTTTTTT. The V call is TRBV5-1, the J call TRBJ2-2; a weak D match, TRBD1 (6 bases). This CDR3 has 15 amino acids. The V end lost 0 bases, the J end lost 7 bases, and 13 bases lay between the germline ends. CDR1 is SGHRS and CDR2 is YFSETQ in the germline V gene.

This clone was counted ten times or more. This chain uses TRBV25-1 with TRBJ1-3, with D possibly TRBD1 on 5 matching bases. This CDR3 comprises 15 residues. The germline gives CDR1 MGHDK, CDR2 SYGVNS. CDR3 coding DNA: TGTGCAAGCTCCCCGGGGGGGGTGCCTGGAAACACCATATATTTT. It codes for CASSPGGVPGNTIYF.

This chain joins TRBV6-5 and TRBJ1-1; D perhaps matches TRBD1 (5 bases). Germline values: CDR1 MNHEY, CDR2 SVGAGI. This CDR3 is 13 amino acids long. The ends were cut back, 2 bases at V and 4 bases at J, with 8 bases in the middle. CDR3 nucleotides: TGTGCCAGCAGTTACGTCAGGGCCACTGAAGCTTTCTTT. It codes for CASSYVRATEAFF.

The gene calls are TRBV7-9 and TRBJ2-5; either TRBD1 or TRBD2 may supply D (6 bases each). V dropped 3 bases and J dropped 5 bases, with 16 bases sitting between them. The germline V gene has CDR1 SEHNR and CDR2 FQNEAQ (reference sequence). There are 15 residues in the CDR3. DNA for the CDR3: TGTGCCAGCAGCTTCCGGACTGGAGGGGGGGAGACCCAGTACTTC. It translates to CASSFRTGGGETQYF. Complete variable domain (other parts from reference TRBV7-9 and TRBJ2-5): DTGVSQNPRHKITKRGQNVTFRCDPISEHNRLYWYRQTLGQGPEFLTYFQNEAQLEKSRLLSDRFSAERPKGSFSTLEIQRTEQGDSAMYLCASSFRTGGGETQYFGPGTRLLVL.

This clone was seen only once. The rearrangement joins TRBV5-1 to TRBJ2-5; no clear D gene. The germline CDR1 and CDR2 sequences are SGHRS and YFSETQ. The CDR3 extends over 14 amino acids. V was trimmed by 0 bases and J by 1 base, leaving 7 bases between them. The CDR3 bases are TGCGCCAGCAGCTTGGGCATCCGCCAAGAGACCCAGTACTTC. Translated, it gives CASSLGIRQETQYF.

This clone came up once. The genes are TRBV29-1 and TRBJ2-5, with D unclear. TRBJ2-7 matches the DNA end more closely, so the J call is doubtful. Germline CDR1 reads SQVTM; CDR2 reads ANQGSEA. This CDR3 comprises 11 residues. CDR3 DNA: TGCAGCGTTGATAAGGGATACGAGCAGTACTTC. Translating gives CSVDKGYEQYF.

V is TRBV28 and J is TRBJ1-2; no reliable D call. The CDR3 runs 13 residues. Germline CDR1 and CDR2: MDHEN and SYDVKM. The V end lost 4 bases, the J end lost 8 bases, and 14 bases lay between the germline ends. The CDR3 DNA reads TGTGCCAGCAGTTCCCTTGGGCGGGTGGGCTACACCTTC. Translating gives CASSSLGRVGYTF.

The chain combines TRBV7-2 with TRBJ2-7, with 12 bases fitting TRBD2. V lost 5 bases, J lost 2 bases, and 7 bases stayed unmatched. Germline V gene lookup returns CDR1 SGHTA and CDR2 FQGNSA. There are 16 residues in the CDR3. CDR3 loop: CASSVQTSGRPYEQYF. The CDR3 bases are TGTGCCAGCAGCGTACAAACTAGCGGGAGGCCCTACGAGCAGTACTTC.

As DNA, the CDR3 is TGTGCCATCAGTGGTTCAGGTGGCTACACCTTC. The encoded protein is CAISGSGGYTF. V gene TRBV10-3 combines with J gene TRBJ1-2; D gene ambiguous. Deletions cut 4 bases from V and 7 bases from J, with 7 bases between. This CDR3 has 11 amino acids. Germline V CDR1 and CDR2: ENHRY, SYGVKD.

This clone was seen more than once but under ten times. The chain employs TRBV27 and TRBJ1-3, with D unclear. V shed 8 bases and J shed 1 base, with 0 bases lying between them. This CDR3 has 10 residues. Germline V gene lookup returns CDR1 MNHEY and CDR2 SMNVEV (reference sequence). CDR3 region: CASSGNTIYF. The CDR3 region has the DNA TGTGCCAGCTCTGGAAACACCATATATTTT.

V is TRBV28 and J is TRBJ1-4, with D perhaps matching TRBD1 (6 bases). CDR3 size: 15 residues. V was pared by 4 bases and J by 8 bases, with 17 bases between. Germline V lookup: CDR1 MDHEN, CDR2 SYDVKM. Here the CDR3 DNA reads TGTGCCAGCAGTTCTAGAAGGGGGTCGGGGGAAAAACTGTTTTTT. Protein product: CASSSRRGSGEKLFF.

The J gene is TRBJ2-3, the V gene TRBV6-1, with D perhaps given as TRBD1 or TRBD2 (7 bases each). CDR3 length equals 14 residues. Trimming removed 10 bases at V and 6 bases at J, with 20 bases between. Germline values: CDR1 MNHNS, CDR2 SASEGT. The CDR3 loop reads CATGEGQLVDTQYF. The CDR3 region has the DNA TGTGCCACCGGGGAGGGACAGCTCGTGGATACGCAGTATTTT.

This chain joins TRBV4-3 and TRBJ2-5; D remains ambiguous. Germline CDR1 is LGHNA and CDR2 is YSLEER. The CDR3 length is 13 residues. Trimming removed 0 bases from V and 6 bases from J, with 8 bases in between. The CDR3 here is CASSQEVRKTQYF. In nucleotides, the CDR3 is TGCGCCAGCAGCCAAGAGGTCCGGAAGACCCAGTACTTC.

V and J are TRBV11-2 and TRBJ1-3; D is possibly TRBD1 (6 bases). The length of the CDR3 is 15 residues. The germline gives CDR1 SGHAT, CDR2 FQNNGV. Trimming pared 5 bases from V and 3 bases from J, leaving 14 bases between. The chain's CDR3 is CASSPGQTNGNTIYF. The CDR3 DNA follows: TGTGCCAGCAGCCCCGGACAGACTAATGGAAACACCATATATTTT.

V gene TRBV6-6 combines with J gene TRBJ2-5; the D gene is possibly TRBD1 (6 bases). The germline V gene has CDR1 MNHNY and CDR2 SVGAGI (reference sequence). The CDR3 runs 14 residues. V lost 2 bases and J lost 4, with 11 bases in between. DNA for the CDR3: TGTGCCAGCAGTTACGGACCACAGGGAGAGACCCAGTACTTC. Translation gives CASSYGPQGETQYF.